The source of this TCR beta chain is a study of neoadjuvant anti-PD-1 for oral cavity cancer. On the study more broadly: Patients without progression got a fourth dose around day 43.

Patients had newly diagnosed, untreated stage II-IVA oral cavity squamous cell carcinoma. Only in-frame clones appear in the TCRdb table, and some are missing; sequencing was by immunoSEQ multiplex PCR. The table records around 16,000 clones, 60% to 80% of them present only once. This clone was observed a handful of times. The receptor was derived from a person aged 40-85 years with oral cavity squamous cell carcinoma. The sequencing used PBMCs, collected before nivolumab (anti-PD-1) treatment.

CDR3 in amino acids: CASIPGKGTEAFF. CDR3 coding DNA: TGTGCCAGCATTCCAGGGAAGGGGACTGAAGCTTTCTTT. The rearrangement joins TRBV6-5 to TRBJ1-1; D possibly corresponds to TRBD1 (5 bases). Trimming took off 7 bases at V and 5 bases at J, with 14 bases between the two ends. Germline V gene sequence: CDR1 MNHEY, CDR2 SVGAGI. The CDR3 length is 13 residues.